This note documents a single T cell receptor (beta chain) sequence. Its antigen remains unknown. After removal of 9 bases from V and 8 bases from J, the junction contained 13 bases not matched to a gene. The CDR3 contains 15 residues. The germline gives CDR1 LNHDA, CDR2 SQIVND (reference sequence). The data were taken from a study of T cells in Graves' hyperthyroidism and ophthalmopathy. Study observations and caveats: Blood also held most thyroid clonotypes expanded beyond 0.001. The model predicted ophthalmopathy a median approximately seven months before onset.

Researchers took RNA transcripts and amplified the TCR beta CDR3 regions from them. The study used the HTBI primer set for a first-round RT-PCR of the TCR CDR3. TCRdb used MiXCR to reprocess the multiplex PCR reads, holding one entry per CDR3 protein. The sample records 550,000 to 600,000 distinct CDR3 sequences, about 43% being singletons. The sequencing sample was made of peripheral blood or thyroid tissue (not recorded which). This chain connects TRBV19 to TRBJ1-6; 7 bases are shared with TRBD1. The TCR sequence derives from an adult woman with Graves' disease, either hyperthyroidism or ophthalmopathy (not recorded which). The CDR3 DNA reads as TGTGCCAGCTCGAGGAACCGACAGGGAGATTCACCCCTCCACTTT. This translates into CASSRNRQGDSPLHF.